This T cell receptor beta chain was identified during a study of monozygotic twins with inflammatory bowel disease. Study findings and constraints: No repertoire similarity difference was seen between concordant and discordant twins; power was possibly limited. IBD-affected twins scored below their healthy co-twins in TCRbeta diversity (inverse Simpson).

The template switching step added UMIs that contained a 6-nucleotide sample barcode. After re-calling the 5' RACE reads, TCRdb lists one entry per CDR3 protein, DNA absent. The sample totals around 40,000 distinct CDR3 sequences. Of note for this clonotype: The antigen is undetermined.

The TCR comes from a human donor with ulcerative colitis or Crohn's disease, or a healthy co-twin of an affected twin (not recorded which). Material: blood.

CDR3 residues: CASSSAGTDYGYTF. V usage is TRBV18 and J usage is TRBJ1-2; TCRdb indicates TRBD1, and absent DNA this call remains unverified. Germline assignment: CDR1 KGHSH and CDR2 LQKENI. The CDR3 runs 14 residues. The whole variable domain, filled in from reference TRBV18 and TRBJ1-2, reads NAGVMQNPRHLVRRRGQEARLRCSPMKGHSHVYWYRQLPEEGLKFMVYLQKENIIDESGMPKERFSAEFPKEGPSILRIQQVVRGDSAAYFCASSSAGTDYGYTFGSGTRLTVV.